A selection of T cell receptor beta chains follows, all from one sample in a study of molecular identifiers for immune sequencing clone quantification. TCRdb used MiXCR to reprocess the PCR reads, holding one entry per CDR3 protein. The sample carries 490,000 or so distinct CDR3 sequences, around 23% recorded once. Sequencing input: naive CD8+ T cells from blood, with Jurkat cell RNA spiked in. The receptors stem from a human donor in good health. Some libraries in this study had Jurkat cell RNA spiked in. The CDR3 runs from the conserved cysteine through the conserved F or W. A D gene is named only where the DNA matches it firmly. Clone size, where shown, is once, few, many, or a class for clones that have expanded.

J gene: TRBJ2-7; D gene: -; clone size: many; V gene: TRBV28; CDR3 DNA: TGTGCCAGCAGCATCCGGGGGAACGAGCAGTACTTC; CDR3 protein: CASSIRGNEQYF
J gene: TRBJ2-1; D gene: TRBD2; clone size: -; V gene: TRBV20-1; CDR3 DNA: TGCAGTGCTACGCATAGCGGGAGTTCCTACAATGAGCAGTTCTTC; CDR3 protein: CSATHSGSSYNEQFF
J gene: TRBJ2-1; D gene: -; clone size: few; V gene: TRBV12-3/TRBV12-4; CDR3 DNA: TGTGCCAGCAGTTTATGGTCAGGGTACAATGAGCAGTTCTTC; CDR3 protein: CASSLWSGYNEQFF
J gene: TRBJ2-6; D gene: -; clone size: few; V gene: TRBV4-1; CDR3 DNA: TGCGCCAGCAGCCAAGAACCGGCTTTATCAGACTCTGGGGCCAACGTCCTGACTTTC; CDR3 protein: CASSQEPALSDSGANVLTF
J gene: TRBJ2-2; D gene: -; clone size: -; V gene: TRBV27; CDR3 DNA: TGTGCCAGCAGTTCCGGGACACCCGACACCGGGGAGCTGTTTTTT; CDR3 protein: CASSSGTPDTGELFF
J gene: TRBJ2-3; D gene: -; clone size: -; V gene: TRBV30; CDR3 DNA: TGTGCCTGCTTAAATCACAGGGTGGTTTGGACAGATACGCAGTATTTT; CDR3 protein: CACLNHRVVWTDTQYF
J gene: TRBJ2-5; D gene: TRBD1; clone size: -; V gene: TRBV5-6; CDR3 DNA: TGTGCCAGCAGCTTGGCGGTCGGGACAGGGTCGGTAGAGACCCAGTACTTC; CDR3 protein: CASSLAVGTGSVETQYF
J gene: TRBJ2-5; D gene: TRBD1; clone size: many; V gene: TRBV7-2; CDR3 DNA: TGTGCCAGCAGCCCATGGGTAGGGGGCCTCCAAGAGACCCAGTACTTC; CDR3 protein: CASSPWVGGLQETQYF
J gene: TRBJ2-7; D gene: -; clone size: -; V gene: TRBV27; CDR3 DNA: TGTGCCAGCAGTTTGACACTCGTCTCCTACGAGCAGTACTTC; CDR3 protein: CASSLTLVSYEQYF
J gene: TRBJ2-7; D gene: TRBD2; clone size: many; V gene: TRBV28; CDR3 DNA: TGTGCCAGCAGTTTACCCCTAGCGGGAGTAGGGTATGGGATTTACGAGCAGTACTTC; CDR3 protein: CASSLPLAGVGYGIYEQYF